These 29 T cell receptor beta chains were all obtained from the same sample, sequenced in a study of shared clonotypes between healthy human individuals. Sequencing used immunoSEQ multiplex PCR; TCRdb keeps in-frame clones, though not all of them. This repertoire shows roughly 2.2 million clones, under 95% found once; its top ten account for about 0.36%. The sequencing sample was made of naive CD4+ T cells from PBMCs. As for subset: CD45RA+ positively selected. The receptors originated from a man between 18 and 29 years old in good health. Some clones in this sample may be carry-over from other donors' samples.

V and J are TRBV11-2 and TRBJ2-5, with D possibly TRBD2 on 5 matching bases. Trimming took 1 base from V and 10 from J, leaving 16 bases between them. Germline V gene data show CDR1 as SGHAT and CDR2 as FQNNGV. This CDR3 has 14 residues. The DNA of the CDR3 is TGTGCCAGCAGCTTAGGGGTGGTCGAGGGTGGCCAGTACTTC. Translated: CASSLGVVEGGQYF.

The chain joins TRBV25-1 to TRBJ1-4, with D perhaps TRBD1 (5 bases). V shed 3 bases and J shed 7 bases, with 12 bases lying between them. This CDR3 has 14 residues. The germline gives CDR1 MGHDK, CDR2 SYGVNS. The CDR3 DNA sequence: TGTGCCAGCAGTGATAGGGTGGGACCTGAAAAACTGTTTTTT. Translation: CASSDRVGPEKLFF. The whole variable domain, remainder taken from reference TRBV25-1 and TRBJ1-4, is EADIYQTPRYLVIGTGKKITLECSQTMGHDKMYWYQQDPGMELHLIHYSYGVNSTEKGDLSSESTVSRIRTEHFPLTLESARPSHTSQYLCASSDRVGPEKLFFGSGTQLSVL.

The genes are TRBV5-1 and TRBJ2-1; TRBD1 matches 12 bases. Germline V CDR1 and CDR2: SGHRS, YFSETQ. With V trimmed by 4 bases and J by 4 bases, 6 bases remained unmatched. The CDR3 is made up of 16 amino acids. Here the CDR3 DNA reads TGCGCCAGCAGCAGCGGGACAGGGGGCCCGTACAATGAGCAGTTCTTC. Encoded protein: CASSSGTGGPYNEQFF.

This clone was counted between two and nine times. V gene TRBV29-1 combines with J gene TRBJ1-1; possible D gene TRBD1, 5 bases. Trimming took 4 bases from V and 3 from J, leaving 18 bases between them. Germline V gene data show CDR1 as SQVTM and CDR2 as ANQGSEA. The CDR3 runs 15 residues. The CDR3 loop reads CSVAGRLRPDTEAFF. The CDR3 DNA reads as TGCAGCGTTGCAGGGCGACTCCGGCCCGACACTGAAGCTTTCTTT.

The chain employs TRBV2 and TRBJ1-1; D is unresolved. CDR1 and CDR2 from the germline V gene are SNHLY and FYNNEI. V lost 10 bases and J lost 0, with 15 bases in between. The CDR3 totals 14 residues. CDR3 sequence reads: CATRPGGVNTEAFF. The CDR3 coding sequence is TGTGCCACCCGGCCTGGTGGGGTGAACACTGAAGCTTTCTTT.

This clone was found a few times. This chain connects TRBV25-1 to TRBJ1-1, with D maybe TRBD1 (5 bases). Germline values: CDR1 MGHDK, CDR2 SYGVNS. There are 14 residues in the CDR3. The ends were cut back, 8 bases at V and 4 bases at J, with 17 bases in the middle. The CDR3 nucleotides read TGTGCCAGCCCCGCAGCGGGGGGATGCACTGAAGCTTTCTTT. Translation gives CASPAAGGCTEAFF.

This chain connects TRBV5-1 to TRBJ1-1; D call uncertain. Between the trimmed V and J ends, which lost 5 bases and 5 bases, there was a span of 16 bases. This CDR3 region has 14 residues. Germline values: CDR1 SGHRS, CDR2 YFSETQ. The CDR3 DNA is TGCGCCAGCAGAGGAAGGGAGTTTCGGACTGAAGCTTTCTTT. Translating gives CASRGREFRTEAFF.

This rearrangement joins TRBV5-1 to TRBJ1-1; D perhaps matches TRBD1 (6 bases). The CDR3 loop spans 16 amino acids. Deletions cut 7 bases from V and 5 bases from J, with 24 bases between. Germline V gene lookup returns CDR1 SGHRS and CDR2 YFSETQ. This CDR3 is CASALVLGGLGTEAFF. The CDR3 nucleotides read TGCGCCAGCGCTCTGGTCTTGGGGGGCCTGGGGACTGAAGCTTTCTTT.

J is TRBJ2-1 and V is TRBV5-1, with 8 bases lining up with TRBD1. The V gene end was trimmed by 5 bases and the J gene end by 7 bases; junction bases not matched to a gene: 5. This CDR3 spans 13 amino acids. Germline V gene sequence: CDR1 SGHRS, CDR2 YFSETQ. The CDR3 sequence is CASRRDRGNEQFF. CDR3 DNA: TGCGCCAGCAGGCGAGACAGGGGTAATGAGCAGTTCTTC.

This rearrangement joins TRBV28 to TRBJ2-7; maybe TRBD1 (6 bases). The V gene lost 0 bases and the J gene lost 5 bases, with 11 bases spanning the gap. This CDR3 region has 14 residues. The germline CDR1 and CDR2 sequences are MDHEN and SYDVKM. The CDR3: CASSLWGAKNEQYF. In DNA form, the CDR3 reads TGTGCCAGCAGTTTATGGGGGGCCAAGAACGAGCAGTACTTC.

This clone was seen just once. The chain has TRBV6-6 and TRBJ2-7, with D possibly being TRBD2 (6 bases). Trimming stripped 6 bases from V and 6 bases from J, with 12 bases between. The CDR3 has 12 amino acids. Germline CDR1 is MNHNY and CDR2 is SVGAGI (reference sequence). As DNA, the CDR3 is TGTGCCAGCAGCACGACTAGTGGCGAGCAGTACTTC. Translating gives CASSTTSGEQYF.

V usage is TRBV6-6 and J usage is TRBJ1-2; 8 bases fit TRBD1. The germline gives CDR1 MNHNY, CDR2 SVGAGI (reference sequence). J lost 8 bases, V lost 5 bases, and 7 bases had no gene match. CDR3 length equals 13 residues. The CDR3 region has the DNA TGTGCCAGCAGTGGAGGACAGGGTGGAGGCTACACCTTC. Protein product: CASSGGQGGGYTF.

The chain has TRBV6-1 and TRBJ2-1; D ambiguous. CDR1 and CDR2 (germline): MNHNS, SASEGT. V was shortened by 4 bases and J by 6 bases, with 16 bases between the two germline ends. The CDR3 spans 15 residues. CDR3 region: CASSVEVATVNEQFF. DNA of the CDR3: TGTGCCAGCAGTGTCGAAGTGGCCACCGTCAATGAGCAGTTCTTC.

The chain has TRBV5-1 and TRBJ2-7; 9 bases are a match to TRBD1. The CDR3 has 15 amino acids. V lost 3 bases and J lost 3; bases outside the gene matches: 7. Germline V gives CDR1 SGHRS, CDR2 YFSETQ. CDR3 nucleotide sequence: TGCGCCAGCAGCTCGCTGGGACAGGGAAGCTACGAGCAGTACTTC. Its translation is CASSSLGQGSYEQYF. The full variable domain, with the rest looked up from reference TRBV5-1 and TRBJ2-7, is KAGVTQTPRYLIKTRGQQVTLSCSPISGHRSVSWYQQTPGQGLQFLFEYFSETQRNKGNFPGRFSGRQFSNSRSEMNVSTLELGDSALYLCASSSLGQGSYEQYFGPGTRLTVT.

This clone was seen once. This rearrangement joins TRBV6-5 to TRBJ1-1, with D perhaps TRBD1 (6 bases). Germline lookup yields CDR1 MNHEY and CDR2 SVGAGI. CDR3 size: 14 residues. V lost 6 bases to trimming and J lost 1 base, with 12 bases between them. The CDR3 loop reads CASSRTVRNTEAFF. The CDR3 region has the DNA TGTGCCAGCAGCCGGACAGTAAGGAACACTGAAGCTTTCTTT.

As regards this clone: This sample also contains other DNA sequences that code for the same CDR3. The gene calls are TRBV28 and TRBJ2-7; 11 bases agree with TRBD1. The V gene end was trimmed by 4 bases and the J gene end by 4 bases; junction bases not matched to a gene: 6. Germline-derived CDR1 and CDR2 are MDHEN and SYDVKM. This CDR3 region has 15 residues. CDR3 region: CASSSTGTGGYEQYF. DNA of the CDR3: TGTGCCAGCAGTTCTACCGGGACAGGGGGATACGAGCAGTACTTC.

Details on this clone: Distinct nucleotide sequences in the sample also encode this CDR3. CDR3: CASSPTSGELFF. The CDR3 DNA reads as TGTGCCAGCTCACCGACGTCCGGGGAGCTGTTTTTT. The rearrangement links TRBV18 to TRBJ2-2; D gene ambiguous. V gave up 3 bases and J gave up 6 bases, with 5 bases separating them. Germline CDR1 and CDR2: KGHSH and LQKENI. The CDR3 is 12 amino acids.

For the CDR3, the DNA is TGTGCCAGTAAACTCTCAGGTACTGGGGCCAACGTCCTGACTTTC. Residues: CASKLSGTGANVLTF. The chain employs TRBV28 and TRBJ2-6; no firm D call. The CDR3 has 15 amino acids. Germline CDR1 reads MDHEN; CDR2 reads SYDVKM. Trimming took 9 bases from V and 2 from J, leaving 14 bases between them.

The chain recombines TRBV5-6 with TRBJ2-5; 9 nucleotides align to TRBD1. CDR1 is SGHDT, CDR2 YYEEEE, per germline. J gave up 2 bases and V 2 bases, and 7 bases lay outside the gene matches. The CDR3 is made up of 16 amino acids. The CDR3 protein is CASSFLDRGPQETQYF. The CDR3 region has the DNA TGTGCCAGCAGCTTCCTGGACAGGGGCCCTCAAGAGACCCAGTACTTC.

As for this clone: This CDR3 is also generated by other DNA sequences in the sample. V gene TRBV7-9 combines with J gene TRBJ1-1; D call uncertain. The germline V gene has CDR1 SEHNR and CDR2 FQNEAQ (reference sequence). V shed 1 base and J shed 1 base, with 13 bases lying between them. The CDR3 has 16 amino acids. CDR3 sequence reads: CASSLGVGLGNTEAFF. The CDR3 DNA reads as TGTGCCAGCAGCTTAGGGGTAGGCCTGGGGAACACTGAAGCTTTCTTT.

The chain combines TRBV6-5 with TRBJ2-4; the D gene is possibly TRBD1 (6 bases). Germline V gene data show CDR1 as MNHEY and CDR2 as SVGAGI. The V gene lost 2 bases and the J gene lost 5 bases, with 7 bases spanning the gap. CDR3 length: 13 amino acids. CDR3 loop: CASSYNRENIQYF. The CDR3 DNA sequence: TGTGCCAGCAGTTACAACAGGGAAAACATTCAGTACTTC.

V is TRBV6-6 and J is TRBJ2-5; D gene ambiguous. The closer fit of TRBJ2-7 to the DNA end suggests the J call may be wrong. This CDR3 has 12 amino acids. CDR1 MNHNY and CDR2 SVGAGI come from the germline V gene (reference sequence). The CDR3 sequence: CASSYRTGEQYF. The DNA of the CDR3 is TGTGCCAGCAGTTATAGGACGGGCGAGCAGTACTTC.

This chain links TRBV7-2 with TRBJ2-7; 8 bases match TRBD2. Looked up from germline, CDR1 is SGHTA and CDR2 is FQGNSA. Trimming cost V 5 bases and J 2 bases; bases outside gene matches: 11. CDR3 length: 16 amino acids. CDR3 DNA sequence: TGTGCCAGCAGCCCAGTAGCGGGATCGGGGACCTACGAGCAGTACTTC. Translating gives CASSPVAGSGTYEQYF.

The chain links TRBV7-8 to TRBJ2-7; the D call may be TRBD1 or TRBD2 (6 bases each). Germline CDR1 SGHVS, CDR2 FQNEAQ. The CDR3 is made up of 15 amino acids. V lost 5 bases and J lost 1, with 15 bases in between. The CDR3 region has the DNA TGTGCCAGCAGCCGGGGGCAGGCCACTTCCTACGAGCAGTACTTC. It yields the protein CASSRGQATSYEQYF.

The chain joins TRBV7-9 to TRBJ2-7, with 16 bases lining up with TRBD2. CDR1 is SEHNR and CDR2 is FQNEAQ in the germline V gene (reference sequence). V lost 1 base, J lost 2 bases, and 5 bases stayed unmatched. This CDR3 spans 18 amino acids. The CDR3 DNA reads TGTGCCAGCAGCTTAGTACCGGGACTAGCGGGAGGGGCCTACGAGCAGTACTTC. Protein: CASSLVPGLAGGAYEQYF.

This CDR3 is CASSGDRGPKGYQPQHF. The CDR3 nucleotides are TGTGCCAGCAGTGGGGACAGGGGGCCAAAGGGATATCAGCCCCAGCATTTT. The V and J genes are TRBV6-1 and TRBJ1-5, with 12 bases that match TRBD1. Germline CDR1 is MNHNS and CDR2 is SASEGT. This CDR3 contains 17 residues. V shed 4 bases, J shed 5 bases, and the junction held 9 bases outside the gene matches.

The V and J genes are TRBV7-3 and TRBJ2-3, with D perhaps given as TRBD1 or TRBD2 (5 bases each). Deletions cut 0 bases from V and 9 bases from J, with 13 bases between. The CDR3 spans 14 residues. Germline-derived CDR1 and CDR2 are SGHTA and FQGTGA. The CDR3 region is CASSLTWQGETQYF. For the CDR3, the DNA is TGTGCCAGCAGCTTAACGTGGCAGGGAGAGACGCAGTATTTT. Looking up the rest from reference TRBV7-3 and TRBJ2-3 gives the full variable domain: GAGVSQTPSNKVTEKGKYVELRCDPISGHTALYWYRQSLGQGPEFLIYFQGTGAADDSGLPNDRFFAVRPEGSVSTLKIQRTERGDSAVYLCASSLTWQGETQYFGPGTRLTVL.

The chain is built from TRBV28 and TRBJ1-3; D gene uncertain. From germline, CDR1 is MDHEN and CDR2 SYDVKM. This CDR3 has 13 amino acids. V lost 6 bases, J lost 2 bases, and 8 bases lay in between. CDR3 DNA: TGTGCCAGCAGGTACGACGCTGGAAACACCATATATTTT. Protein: CASRYDAGNTIYF.

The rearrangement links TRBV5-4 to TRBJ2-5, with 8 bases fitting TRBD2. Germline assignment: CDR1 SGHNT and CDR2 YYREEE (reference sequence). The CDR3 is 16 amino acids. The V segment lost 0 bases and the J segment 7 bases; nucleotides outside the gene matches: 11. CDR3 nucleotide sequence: TGTGCCAGCAGCTTGGCGGCGGGAGGTCAGAGGGGGACCCAGTACTTC. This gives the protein CASSLAAGGQRGTQYF.